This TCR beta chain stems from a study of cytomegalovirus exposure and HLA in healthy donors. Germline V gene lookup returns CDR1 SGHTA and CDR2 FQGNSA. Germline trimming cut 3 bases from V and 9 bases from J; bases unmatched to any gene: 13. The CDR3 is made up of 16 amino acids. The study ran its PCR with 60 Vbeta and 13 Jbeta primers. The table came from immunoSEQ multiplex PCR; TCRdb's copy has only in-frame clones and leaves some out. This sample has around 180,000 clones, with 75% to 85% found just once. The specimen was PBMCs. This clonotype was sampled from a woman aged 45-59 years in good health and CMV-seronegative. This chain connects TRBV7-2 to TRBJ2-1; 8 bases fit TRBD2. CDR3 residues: CASSFEFSGSRAEQFF. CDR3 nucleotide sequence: TGTGCCAGCAGCTTTGAATTCAGCGGGAGTCGCGCTGAGCAGTTCTTC.